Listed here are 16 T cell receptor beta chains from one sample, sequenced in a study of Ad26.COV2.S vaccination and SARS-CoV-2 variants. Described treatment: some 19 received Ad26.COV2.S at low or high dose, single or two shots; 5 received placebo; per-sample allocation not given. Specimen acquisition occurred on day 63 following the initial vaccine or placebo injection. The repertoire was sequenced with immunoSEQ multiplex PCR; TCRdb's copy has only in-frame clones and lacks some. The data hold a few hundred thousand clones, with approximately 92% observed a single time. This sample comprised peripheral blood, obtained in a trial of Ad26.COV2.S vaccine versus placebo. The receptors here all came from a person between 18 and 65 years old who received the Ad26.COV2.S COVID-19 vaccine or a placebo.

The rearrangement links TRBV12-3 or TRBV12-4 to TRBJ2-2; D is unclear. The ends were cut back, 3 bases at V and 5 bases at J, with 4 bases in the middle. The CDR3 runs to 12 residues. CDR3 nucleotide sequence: TGTGCCAGCAGTTTTCAAACCGGGGAGCTGTTTTTT. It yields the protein CASSFQTGELFF.

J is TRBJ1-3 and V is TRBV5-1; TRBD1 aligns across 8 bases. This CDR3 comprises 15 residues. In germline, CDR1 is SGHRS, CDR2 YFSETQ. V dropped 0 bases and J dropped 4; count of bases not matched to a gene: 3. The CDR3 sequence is CASSLAGGAGNTIYF. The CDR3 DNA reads TGCGCCAGCAGCTTGGCAGGGGGCGCGGGAAACACCATATATTTT.

This CDR3 reads CATSRDGGQGAGGSYEQYF. For the CDR3, the DNA is TGTGCCACCAGCAGAGATGGGGGGCAGGGGGCAGGCGGGAGCTACGAGCAGTACTTC. This rearrangement joins TRBV15 to TRBJ2-7, with a tentative D call TRBD1 (8 bases). Trimming left V 0 bases short and J 3 bases short, with 24 bases between. The V gene's germline CDR1 is LNHNV and CDR2 YYDKDF (reference sequence). The CDR3 loop spans 19 amino acids. Using reference TRBV15 and TRBJ2-7 for the parts outside the CDR3, the full variable domain is DAMVIQNPRYQVTQFGKPVTLSCSQTLNHNVMYWYQQKSSQAPKLLFHYYDKDFNNEADTPDNFQSRRPNTSFCFLDIRSPGLGDTAMYLCATSRDGGQGAGGSYEQYFGPGTRLTVT.

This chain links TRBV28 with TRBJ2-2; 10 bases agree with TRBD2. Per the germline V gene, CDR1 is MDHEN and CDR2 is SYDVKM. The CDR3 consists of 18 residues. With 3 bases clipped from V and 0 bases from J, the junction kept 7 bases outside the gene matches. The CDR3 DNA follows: TGTGCCAGCAGTTTCCAACAAGGACTAGCGGCGAACACCGGGGAGCTGTTTTTT. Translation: CASSFQQGLAANTGELFF.

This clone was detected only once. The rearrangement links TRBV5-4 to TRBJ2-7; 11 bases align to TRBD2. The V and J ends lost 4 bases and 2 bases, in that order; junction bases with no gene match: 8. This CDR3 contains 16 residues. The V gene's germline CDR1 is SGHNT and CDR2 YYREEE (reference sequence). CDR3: CASSPDSGRAPYEQYF. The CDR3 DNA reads TGTGCCAGCAGCCCGGATAGCGGGAGGGCCCCCTACGAGCAGTACTTC.

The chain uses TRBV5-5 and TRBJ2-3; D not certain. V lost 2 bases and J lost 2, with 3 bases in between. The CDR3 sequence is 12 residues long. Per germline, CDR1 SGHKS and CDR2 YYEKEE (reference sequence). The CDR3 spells CASSFHTDTQYF. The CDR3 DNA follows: TGTGCCAGCAGCTTTCACACAGATACGCAGTATTTT.

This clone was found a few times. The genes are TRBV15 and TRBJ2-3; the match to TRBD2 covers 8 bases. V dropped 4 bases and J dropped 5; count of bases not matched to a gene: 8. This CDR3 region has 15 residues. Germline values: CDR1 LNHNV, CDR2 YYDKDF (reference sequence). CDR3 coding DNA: TGTGCCACCAGCAAGAAGCGGGAGTACGGAGATACGCAGTATTTT. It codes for CATSKKREYGDTQYF.

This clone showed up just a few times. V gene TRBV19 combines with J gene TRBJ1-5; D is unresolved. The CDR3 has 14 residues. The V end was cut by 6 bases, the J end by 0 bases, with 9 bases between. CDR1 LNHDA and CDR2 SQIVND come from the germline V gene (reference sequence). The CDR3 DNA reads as TGTGCCAGTAGGTTGGAGGATAGCAATCAGCCCCAGCATTTT. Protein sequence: CASRLEDSNQPQHF.

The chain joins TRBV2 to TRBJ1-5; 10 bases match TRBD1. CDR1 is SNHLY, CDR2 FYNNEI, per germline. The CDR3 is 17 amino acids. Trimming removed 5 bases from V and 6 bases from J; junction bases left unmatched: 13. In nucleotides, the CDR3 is TGTGCCAGCAGTCATATTATTGGACAGGGGGTCGGTCAGCCCCAGCATTTT. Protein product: CASSHIIGQGVGQPQHF.

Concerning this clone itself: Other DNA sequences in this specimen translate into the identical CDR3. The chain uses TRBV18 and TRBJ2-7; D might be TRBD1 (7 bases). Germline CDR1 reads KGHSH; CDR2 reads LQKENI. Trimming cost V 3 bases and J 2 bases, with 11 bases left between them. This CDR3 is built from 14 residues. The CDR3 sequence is CASSPAGQTYEQYF. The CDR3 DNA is TGTGCCAGCTCACCGGCGGGACAGACCTACGAGCAGTACTTC.

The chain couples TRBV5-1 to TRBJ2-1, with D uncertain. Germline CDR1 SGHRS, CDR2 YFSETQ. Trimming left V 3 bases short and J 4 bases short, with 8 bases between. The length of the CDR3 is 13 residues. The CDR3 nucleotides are TGCGCCAGCAGCTCGGGCCTATACAATGAGCAGTTCTTC. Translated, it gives CASSSGLYNEQFF. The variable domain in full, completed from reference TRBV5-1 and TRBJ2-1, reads KAGVTQTPRYLIKTRGQQVTLSCSPISGHRSVSWYQQTPGQGLQFLFEYFSETQRNKGNFPGRFSGRQFSNSRSEMNVSTLELGDSALYLCASSSGLYNEQFFGPGTRLTVL.

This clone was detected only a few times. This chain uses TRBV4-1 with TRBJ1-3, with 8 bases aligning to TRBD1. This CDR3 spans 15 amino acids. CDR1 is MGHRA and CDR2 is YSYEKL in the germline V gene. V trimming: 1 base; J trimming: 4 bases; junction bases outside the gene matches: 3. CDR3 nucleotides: TGCGCCAGCAGCCAAGGGACAGGGAGAGGAAACACCATATATTTT. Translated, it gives CASSQGTGRGNTIYF.

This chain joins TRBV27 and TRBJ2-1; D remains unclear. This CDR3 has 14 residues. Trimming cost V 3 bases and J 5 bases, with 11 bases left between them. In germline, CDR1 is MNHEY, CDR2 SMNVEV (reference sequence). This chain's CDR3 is CASSFRGWHNEQFF. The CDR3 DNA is TGTGCCAGCAGTTTTAGAGGCTGGCACAATGAGCAGTTCTTC.

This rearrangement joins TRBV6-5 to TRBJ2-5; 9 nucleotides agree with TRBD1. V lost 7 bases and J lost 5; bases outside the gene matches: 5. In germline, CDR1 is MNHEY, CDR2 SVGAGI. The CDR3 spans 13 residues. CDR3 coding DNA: TGTGCCAGCACCAGGGACAGGGATGAGACCCAGTACTTC. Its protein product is CASTRDRDETQYF.

This CDR3 is CASSIWDRGSGYTF. Here the CDR3 DNA reads TGTGCCAGCAGCATTTGGGACAGGGGAAGTGGCTACACCTTC. V is TRBV7-2 and J is TRBJ1-2, with 10 bases matching TRBD1. Losses at the gene ends were 5 bases for V and 7 bases for J; bases not matched to a gene: 7. Germline CDR1 SGHTA, CDR2 FQGNSA. The CDR3 runs to 14 residues.

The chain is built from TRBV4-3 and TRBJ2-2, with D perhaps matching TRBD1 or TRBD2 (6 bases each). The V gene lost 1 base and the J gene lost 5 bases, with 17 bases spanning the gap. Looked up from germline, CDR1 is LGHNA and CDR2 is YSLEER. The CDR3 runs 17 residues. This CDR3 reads CASSQVSGGGWTGELFF. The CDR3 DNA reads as TGCGCCAGCAGCCAAGTTTCCGGGGGCGGATGGACCGGGGAGCTGTTTTTT.